Listed below are T cell receptor beta chains from one sample, sequenced in a study of blood T cell repertoires in COVID-19. Profiling relied on immunoSEQ multiplex PCR, and the TCRdb table lists in-frame clones only, not all of them. The sample records about 280,000 clones, around 87% being singletons. The sample consisted of PBMCs or T cells enriched from blood (not recorded which). The receptor source for this set is a woman between 18 and 29 years old with acute COVID-19. The CDR3 runs from the conserved cysteine through the conserved F or W. The D gene is left open where the match is weak. Clone size is not always given. Where it is, it says once, few, many or a class for expanded clones.

J gene	V gene	clone size	D gene	CDR3 DNA	CDR3 protein
TRBJ1-6	TRBV7-9	few	NA	TGTGCCAGCAGCTTACCAACCTCAGCAGGCTCCCGAAATTCACCCCTCCACTTT	CASSLPTSAGSRNSPLHF
TRBJ2-7	TRBV7-8	NA	TRBD1	TGTGCCAGCAGCCACGGGACAGGTTCGTACGAGCAGTACTTC	CASSHGTGSYEQYF
TRBJ2-1	TRBV2	NA	TRBD2	TGTGCCAGCAGCTACAGGGAAGCGGGGGAGTTCTTC	CASSYREAGEFF
TRBJ1-1	TRBV7-9	NA	NA	TGTGCCAGCAGCTACAGAGGAGGGAGCACTGAAGCTTTCTTT	CASSYRGGSTEAFF
TRBJ2-7	TRBV27	NA	TRBD2	TGTGCCAGCAGTTTCAGGACTAGCGGGATCTACGAGCAGTACTTC	CASSFRTSGIYEQYF
TRBJ2-1	TRBV12-3/TRBV12-4	NA	NA	TGTGCCAGCAGTACCGGGTACTACAATGAGCAGTTCTTC	CASSTGYYNEQFF
TRBJ2-5	TRBV6-5	NA	NA	TGTGCCAGCAGTTATTCGGACTCTCTGGGAGAGACCCAGTACTTC	CASSYSDSLGETQYF
TRBJ2-1	TRBV5-6	NA	TRBD2	TGTGCCAGCAGCCGGCTCCTACTAGCGGGAGGGCCAGAGGAGCAGTTCTTC	CASSRLLLAGGPEEQFF
TRBJ1-6	TRBV4-1	once	TRBD1	TGCGCCAGCAGCCAAGATGACAGGGTCAATTCACCCCTCCACTTT	CASSQDDRVNSPLHF
TRBJ2-6	TRBV9	NA	NA	TGTGCCAGCAGCGTAGTAGGGGGAGGGAAGGGATTTCCTTCTGGGGCCAACGTCCTGACTTTC	CASSVVGGGKGFPSGANVLTF
TRBJ2-1	TRBV10-3	NA	NA	TGTGCCATCTTCCGGGACTTTAACAATGAGCAGTTCTTC	CAIFRDFNNEQFF
TRBJ2-1	TRBV27	NA	NA	TGTGCCAGCAGTACCCACCTACGGAATGAGCAGTTCTTC	CASSTHLRNEQFF
TRBJ2-7	TRBV2	NA	NA	TGTGCCACCAGTGCAGGGTCCTCCTACGAGCAGTACTTC	CATSAGSSYEQYF
TRBJ2-7	TRBV19	NA	NA	TGTGCCAGTGCAAAGGTAGCGGCATACCTCACTGAGCAGTACTTC	CASAKVAAYLTEQYF
TRBJ2-7	TRBV6-5	NA	NA	TGTGCCAGCAGTTTCCACAGTACCTACGAGCAGTACTTC	CASSFHSTYEQYF
TRBJ1-5	TRBV6-2/TRBV6-3	NA	TRBD1	TGTGCCAGCAGTTACACAGGGGTGAGTCAGCCCCAGCATTTT	CASSYTGVSQPQHF
TRBJ2-2	TRBV11-2	NA	TRBD1	TGTGCCAGCAGCGGACTCAGGGGGCGTAACACCGGGGAGCTGTTTTTT	CASSGLRGRNTGELFF
TRBJ2-1	TRBV27	NA	NA	TGTGCCAGCGGCCAGGGTAATCTACACAATGAGCAGTTCTTC	CASGQGNLHNEQFF
TRBJ1-4	TRBV6-2/TRBV6-3	NA	NA	TGTGCCAGCAGTTACTCGGGTGGAGGAAGGAGAGAAAAACTGTTTTTT	CASSYSGGGRREKLFF
TRBJ2-7	TRBV25-1	NA	NA	TGTGCCAGCAGTGAATATGGAGGGAGTGGGTCCTACGAGCAGTACTTC	CASSEYGGSGSYEQYF
TRBJ1-2	TRBV3-1/TRBV3-2	NA	TRBD1	TGTGCCAGCAGCCAAGTCGGCGTGGGGACAGCTAACTATGGCTACACCTTC	CASSQVGVGTANYGYTF
TRBJ2-1	TRBV4-3	NA	NA	TGCGCCAGCAGTTGGAGCGACAGCTCCTACAATGAGCAGTTCTTC	CASSWSDSSYNEQFF
TRBJ2-7	TRBV18	NA	TRBD2	TGTGCCAGCTCCCGGGGGGGCGCCTACGAGCAGTACTTC	CASSRGGAYEQYF
TRBJ2-5	TRBV6-5	NA	TRBD1	TGTGCCAGCAGCCGGGACAGGGGAGAGACCCAGTACTTC	CASSRDRGETQYF
TRBJ2-7	TRBV29-1	NA	TRBD2	TGCAGCGCCCGTGAGGCTAGCGGTCCTTACGAGCAGTACTTC	CSAREASGPYEQYF
TRBJ1-1	TRBV5-1	once	TRBD1	TGCGCCAGCAGCTGGACAGGGCAGGCGGCCACTGAAGCTTTCTTT	CASSWTGQAATEAFF
TRBJ1-4	TRBV7-2	few	NA	TGTGCCAGCAGCTCCAAACAGGGACCGAATGAAAAACTGTTTTTT	CASSSKQGPNEKLFF
TRBJ2-1	TRBV25-1	NA	TRBD1	TGTGCCAGCAGTGAAGGTACGGTCGACAGGGGCAATGAGCAGTTCTTC	CASSEGTVDRGNEQFF
TRBJ2-1	TRBV29-1	once	TRBD2	TGCAGCGTTGATGGCGTTAGCGGGCAGACCTCCTACAATGAGCAGTTCTTC	CSVDGVSGQTSYNEQFF
TRBJ2-3	TRBV10-1	NA	TRBD1	TGCGCCAGCAGTGAGCCGGGACAGGGCTCAGATACGCAGTATTTT	CASSEPGQGSDTQYF
TRBJ1-1	TRBV10-1	NA	TRBD1	TGCGCCAGCACTAGGGACAGGGGGTTGTACACTGAAGCTTTCTTT	CASTRDRGLYTEAFF
TRBJ1-5	TRBV15	NA	NA	TGTGCCACCAGCAGAGACCGGACAGTCGCCGGGCAGCCCCAGCATTTT	CATSRDRTVAGQPQHF
TRBJ1-4	TRBV19	NA	NA	TGTGCCAGTAGGCCAGGGGCGCGTGAAAAACTGTTTTTT	CASRPGAREKLFF
TRBJ1-1	TRBV30	NA	NA	TGTGCCGGTAAGAGAGGAGGCACTGAAGCTTTCTTT	CAGKRGGTEAFF
TRBJ2-3	TRBV11-2	few	TRBD2	TGTGCCAGCAGCCAATCTAGCGGGAGCGTTACGCAGTATTTT	CASSQSSGSVTQYF
TRBJ1-1	TRBV7-2	NA	TRBD1	TGTGCCAGCAGCCCCACCACGCCGGGACAGGGACTGAACACTGAAGCTTTCTTT	CASSPTTPGQGLNTEAFF
TRBJ2-6	TRBV5-1	once	TRBD1	TGCGCCAGCAGCTCGGGACAGGGGAGTACTGGGGCCAACGTCCTGACTTTC	CASSSGQGSTGANVLTF
TRBJ2-1	TRBV6-5	NA	NA	TGTGCCAGCCGCGCGGGATCCCAATTAATGGGTGAGCAGTTCTTC	CASRAGSQLMGEQFF
TRBJ1-1	TRBV18	NA	NA	TGTGCCAGCTCATCGACGACAGGAGTTAACACTGAAGCTTTCTTT	CASSSTTGVNTEAFF
TRBJ2-3	TRBV5-5	NA	TRBD1	TGTGCCAGCAGCACCCCGGACAGGACTAGCACAGATACGCAGTATTTT	CASSTPDRTSTDTQYF
TRBJ1-2	TRBV6-5	NA	TRBD1	TGTGCCAGCAGTCAGGGGGCACGGTATGGCTACACCTTC	CASSQGARYGYTF
TRBJ2-1	TRBV7-9	NA	TRBD2	TGTGCCAGCAGCCCGACTAGCGGGAGGGCCTGGAATGAGCAGTTCTTC	CASSPTSGRAWNEQFF
TRBJ1-2	TRBV28	once	TRBD1	TGTGCCAGCAGTTCAGCAGGGGGCTATGGCTACACCTTC	CASSSAGGYGYTF
TRBJ2-7	TRBV7-6	NA	TRBD1	TGTGCCAGCAGCCCAATGCTGGGACAGGAATACGGACCCTACGAGCAGTACTTC	CASSPMLGQEYGPYEQYF
TRBJ2-7	TRBV6-5	NA	NA	TGTGCCAGCAGACATAGCGGCAGCCGGAGCGAGCAGTACTTC	CASRHSGSRSEQYF
TRBJ1-6	TRBV30	once	NA	TGTGCCTGGAGCAAGAATAGGGGATCCGTGGTGGATTCACCCCTCCACTTT	CAWSKNRGSVVDSPLHF
TRBJ1-3	TRBV2	NA	TRBD1	TGTGCCAGCAGCGCTAAGGACAGGGCGTTTAGAAACACCATATATTTT	CASSAKDRAFRNTIYF
TRBJ2-7	TRBV7-2	NA	NA	TGTGCCAGCAGCCCCCAGTCAGGACTACTTGCCTACGAGCAGTACTTC	CASSPQSGLLAYEQYF
TRBJ1-2	TRBV6-2/TRBV6-3	NA	NA	TGTGCCAGCAGTTACTCACGACAGGCTTTATCTGGCTACACCTTC	CASSYSRQALSGYTF
TRBJ2-5	TRBV10-2	NA	TRBD2	TGCGCCAGCAGTGACTCGGGACTAGCGGGACTAGTTAGGGAGACCCAGTACTTC	CASSDSGLAGLVRETQYF
TRBJ2-1	TRBV7-9	NA	NA	TGTGCCAGCAGCTCCCTAGGACTTGATGAGCAGTTCTTC	CASSSLGLDEQFF
TRBJ2-1	TRBV7-3	NA	NA	TGTGCCAGCAGCTTATCCGGGATCACCTACAATGAGCAGTTCTTC	CASSLSGITYNEQFF
TRBJ1-1	TRBV7-9	NA	TRBD1	TGTGCCAGCAGCCAACCCGGGGACAGGCTGAACACTGAAGCTTTCTTT	CASSQPGDRLNTEAFF